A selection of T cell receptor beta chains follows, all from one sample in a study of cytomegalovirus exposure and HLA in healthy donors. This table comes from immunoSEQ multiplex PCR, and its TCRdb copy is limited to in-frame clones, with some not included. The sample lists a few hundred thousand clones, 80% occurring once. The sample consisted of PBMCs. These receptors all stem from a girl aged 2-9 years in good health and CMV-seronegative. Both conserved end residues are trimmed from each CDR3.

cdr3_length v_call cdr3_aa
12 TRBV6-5 ASSYSGTPYEQY
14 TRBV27 ASSLLGLAHTGELF
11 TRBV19 ASKDRGSYGYT
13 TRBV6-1 ASSERGTALYEQY
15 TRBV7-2 ASRGGTSGRPPYEQY
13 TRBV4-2 ASSQTYRGYYEQY
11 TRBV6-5 ATRDTPNYGYT
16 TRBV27 ASSLPNRVAGGLYEQY
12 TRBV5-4 ASSLAVGQSPLH
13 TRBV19 ASSIVAQGYQPQH
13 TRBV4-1 ASSQEGGVAYEQY
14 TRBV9 ASSVGTGRWDTEAF
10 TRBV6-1 ASRTLDNEQF
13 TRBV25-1 ASSGAGRANTEAF
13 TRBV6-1 ASSPRRISYNEQF
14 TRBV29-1 SVENVGQGVYNEQF
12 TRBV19 ASSYSVLNQPQH
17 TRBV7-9 ASSWNGWAPNSSGNTIY
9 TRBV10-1 ASGPFYEQY
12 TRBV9 ASSVEGGGTEAF
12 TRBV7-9 ASSSGQGGSPLH
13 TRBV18 ASSPSRTYDYGKF
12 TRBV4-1 ASSQLTGSGGYT
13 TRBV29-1 SVSPTSGSFYEQY
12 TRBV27 ASSLGGNSYEQY
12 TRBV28 ASSLFPRNEKLF
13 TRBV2 ASSEAGVPNEKLF
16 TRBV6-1 ASSEGFGTGLITDTQY
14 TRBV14 ASSHRHLTSTDTQY
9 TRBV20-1 SAVSGYEQY
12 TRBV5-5 ASARTSGNYEQY
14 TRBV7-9 ASSRRDRRAFTEAF
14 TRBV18 ASSAVTGSSGNTIY
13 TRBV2 ASSQDRGNNQPQH
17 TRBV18 ASSQQTGSGELGNQPQH
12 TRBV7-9 ASSLTSGVETQY
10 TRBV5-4 ASSLAPTEAF
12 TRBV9 ASSVADSYYGYT
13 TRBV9 ASSVYMSSYNEQF
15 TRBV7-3 ASSNQMVGASTDTQY
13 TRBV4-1 ASSPRGAGGSEQY
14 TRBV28 ASSPLTSGNIYEQY
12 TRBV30 AWSVGGGRSEAF
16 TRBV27 ASRTTGGAGGRNQPQH
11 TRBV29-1 SVEGGRGYGYT
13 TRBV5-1 ASSLDIGIPGGYT
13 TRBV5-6 ASSRVVAGQYTQY
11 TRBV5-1 ASSSGTSDEQY